Following are 20 T cell receptor beta chains from one sample sequenced in a study of blood T cell repertoires in COVID-19 (dated by TCRdb to the early 2020s). Library preparation used the immunoSEQ multiplex PCR assay. TCRdb holds this immuneACCESS table with in-frame rearrangements only. Some clones are missing; in checked studies, unresolved V genes explain under half, and the rest has no known cause. The sample table shows 150,000 to 200,000 clones, and approximately 87% are seen once. The ten largest make up 9.5% to 15% of the sample. Sequencing was performed on peripheral blood. These receptors came from a woman aged 70-85 years with COVID-19, enrolled during active disease.

The chain couples TRBV12-3 or TRBV12-4 to TRBJ1-2; 10 bases are shared with TRBD1. This CDR3 has 13 residues. J lost 4 bases, V lost 6 bases, and 2 bases had no gene match. DNA of the CDR3: TGTGCCAGCAGAGACAGGGGGCTCTATGGCTACACCTTC. This gives the protein CASRDRGLYGYTF.

This clone is a singleton in its sample. The chain links TRBV29-1 to TRBJ2-3, with D tentatively TRBD2 (6 bases). Looked up from germline, CDR1 is SQVTM and CDR2 is ANQGSEA. The CDR3 loop spans 11 amino acids. CDR3: CNGGSTDTQYF. CDR3 bases: TGCAATGGGGGGAGCACAGATACGCAGTATTTT.

V gene TRBV27 combines with J gene TRBJ2-2; D remains unclear. CDR1 MNHEY and CDR2 SMNVEV come from the germline V gene (reference sequence). The CDR3 spans 15 residues. V dropped 0 bases and J dropped 0 bases, with 5 bases sitting between them. CDR3: CASSLSGSNTGELFF. CDR3 in DNA: TGTGCCAGCAGTTTATCGGGCTCGAACACCGGGGAGCTGTTTTTT.

The chain carries TRBV18 and TRBJ2-5, with 7 nucleotides matching TRBD2. With V trimmed by 3 bases and J by 1 base, 5 bases remained unmatched. This CDR3 comprises 15 residues. CDR1 and CDR2 (germline): KGHSH, LQKENI. CDR3 residues: CASSPKPSGQETQYF. The CDR3 region has the DNA TGTGCCAGCTCACCTAAACCTAGCGGCCAAGAGACCCAGTACTTC. Using reference TRBV18 and TRBJ2-5 for the parts outside the CDR3, the full variable domain is NAGVMQNPRHLVRRRGQEARLRCSPMKGHSHVYWYRQLPEEGLKFMVYLQKENIIDESGMPKERFSAEFPKEGPSILRIQQVVRGDSAAYFCASSPKPSGQETQYFGPGTRLLVL.

This rearrangement joins TRBV7-2 to TRBJ1-1; D not certain. Trimming removed 5 bases from V and 1 base from J, with 11 bases in between. CDR1 is SGHTA, CDR2 FQGNSA, per germline. The CDR3 consists of 14 residues. The CDR3: CASSEIRQNTEAFF. The CDR3 DNA sequence: TGTGCCAGCAGCGAAATAAGACAGAACACTGAAGCTTTCTTT.

The J gene is TRBJ2-1, the V gene TRBV6-5, with 11 bases fitting TRBD2. The CDR3 is made up of 14 amino acids. Germline CDR1 is MNHEY and CDR2 is SVGAGI. Losses at the gene ends were 7 bases for V and 6 bases for J; bases not matched to a gene: 5. The CDR3 nucleotides read TGTGCCAGCAAGCCGGGACTAGCGGCCAATGAGCAGTTCTTC. It encodes CASKPGLAANEQFF.

This chain connects TRBV4-1 to TRBJ2-4; D may be TRBD2 (5 bases). Trimming stripped 0 bases from V and 0 bases from J, with 12 bases between. The CDR3 runs to 17 residues. Germline CDR1 MGHRA, CDR2 YSYEKL. CDR3 loop: CASSQDEGALAKNIQYF. Written as DNA, the CDR3 is TGCGCCAGCAGCCAAGATGAGGGAGCCCTAGCCAAAAACATTCAGTACTTC.

V usage is TRBV11-3 and J usage is TRBJ2-4; D is possibly TRBD1 (7 bases). V lost 3 bases, J lost 2 bases, and 14 bases lay in between. CDR1 is SGHNT, CDR2 YENEEA, per germline. There are 16 residues in the CDR3. The DNA for the CDR3 is TGTGCCAGCAGCTTGGGCAGGGGGGAGTCCAAAAACATTCAGTACTTC. As protein: CASSLGRGESKNIQYF.

This chain connects TRBV23-1 to TRBJ2-7, with TRBD2 matching over 9 bases. TRBV23-1 is assigned to the ORF class and has an uncertain function. The CDR3 loop spans 15 amino acids. Trimming removed 3 bases from V and 5 bases from J; junction bases left unmatched: 8. The DNA for the CDR3 is TGCGCCAGCAGTCACCTCAAGCGGGAGGTAAACGAGCAGTACTTC. Translation gives CASSHLKREVNEQYF.

This chain links TRBV7-9 with TRBJ2-4; D not resolved. V was trimmed by 1 base and J by 7 bases, leaving 5 bases between them. There are 12 residues in the CDR3. Germline V lookup: CDR1 SEHNR, CDR2 FQNEAQ (reference sequence). CDR3 bases: TGTGCCAGCAGCTTAGAAGCGAACATTCAGTACTTC. It encodes CASSLEANIQYF.

The V and J genes are TRBV28 and TRBJ1-3, with 8 bases aligning to TRBD1. There are 13 residues in the CDR3. In germline, CDR1 is MDHEN, CDR2 SYDVKM. The junction had 7 bases not matched to a gene; V was cut back by 8 bases and J by 7 bases. The CDR3 sequence is CASAQGGQNTIYF. The CDR3 DNA follows: TGTGCCAGCGCACAGGGGGGACAGAACACCATATATTTT.

The chain's CDR3 is CACNSGLNTGELFF. In DNA form, the CDR3 reads TGTGCGTGTAATAGCGGGTTGAACACCGGGGAGCTGTTTTTT. The chain carries TRBV7-7 and TRBJ2-2; 7 bases agree with TRBD2. Germline V gene lookup returns CDR1 SSHAT and CDR2 FNYEAQ (reference sequence). The CDR3 has 14 residues.

The V call is TRBV4-3, the J call TRBJ1-1, with TRBD1 matching 7 bases. Germline V gene data show CDR1 as LGHNA and CDR2 as YSLEER. V gave up 2 bases and J gave up 1 base; unmatched junction bases: 4. The CDR3 runs to 15 residues. CDR3 sequence: CASSQRGRGNTEAFF. In nucleotides, the CDR3 is TGCGCCAGCAGCCAAAGGGGGCGGGGGAACACTGAAGCTTTCTTT.

The chain uses TRBV30 and TRBJ2-7; 8 bases agree with TRBD2. This CDR3 region has 16 residues. The V gene's germline CDR1 is GTSNPN and CDR2 SVGIG (reference sequence). V gave up 4 bases and J gave up 5 bases; unmatched junction bases: 16. Here the CDR3 DNA reads TGTGCCTGGAACGGGGGTAGCGGGATTGCTTCGCACGAGCAGTACTTC. Translating gives CAWNGGSGIASHEQYF.

This rearrangement joins TRBV5-4 to TRBJ2-7, with TRBD2 matching 11 bases. V was pared by 2 bases and J by 0 bases, with 7 bases of the junction left unmatched. The germline V gene has CDR1 SGHNT and CDR2 YYREEE (reference sequence). The CDR3 has 17 amino acids. The CDR3 region is CASSFTSGSSSSYEQYF. CDR3 in DNA: TGTGCCAGCAGCTTTACTAGCGGGAGCTCCAGCTCCTACGAGCAGTACTTC.

V usage is TRBV7-9 and J usage is TRBJ1-2; D gene unclear. CDR3 length equals 15 residues. Deletions cut 4 bases from V and 3 bases from J, with 15 bases between. The germline CDR1 and CDR2 sequences are SEHNR and FQNEAQ (reference sequence). CDR3 DNA sequence: TGTGCCAGCAGCTCCCTCTCGCGAATCCACTATGGCTACACCTTC. It encodes CASSSLSRIHYGYTF.

V usage is TRBV5-1 and J usage is TRBJ1-1; weak D call: TRBD1 (5 bases). The CDR3 runs to 16 residues. Germline CDR1 SGHRS, CDR2 YFSETQ. V lost 0 bases, J lost 0 bases, and 12 bases lay in between. In DNA, the CDR3 is TGCGCCAGCAGCTTGGAGCCAGGGAAAATGAACACTGAAGCTTTCTTT. Protein: CASSLEPGKMNTEAFF.

This chain uses TRBV5-6 with TRBJ2-2; the D gene is possibly TRBD1 (5 bases). Germline V gene sequence: CDR1 SGHDT, CDR2 YYEEEE. The CDR3 totals 16 residues. V shed 0 bases and J shed 7 bases, with 16 bases lying between them. The CDR3 region is CASSLGYRYEDGELFF. The DNA of the CDR3 is TGTGCCAGCAGCTTGGGATACAGGTACGAAGACGGGGAGCTGTTTTTT.

V is TRBV5-1 and J is TRBJ1-6; 8 nucleotides line up with TRBD1. The germline CDR1 and CDR2 sequences are SGHRS and YFSETQ. CDR3 size: 16 residues. The trim removed 0 bases at V and 8 bases at J, leaving 7 bases unmatched. The CDR3 DNA reads as TGCGCCAGCAGCTTGGTGCGGACAGGGAGTGATTCACCCCTCCACTTT. As protein: CASSLVRTGSDSPLHF.

The rearrangement joins TRBV29-1 to TRBJ2-1; 7 bases line up with TRBD2. Germline assignment: CDR1 SQVTM and CDR2 ANQGSEA. V shed 0 bases and J 6 bases; nucleotides not matched to a gene: 2. This CDR3 spans 13 amino acids. CDR3 sequence reads: CSVEEGTTNEQFF. The CDR3 DNA follows: TGCAGCGTTGAAGAAGGGACTACCAATGAGCAGTTCTTC.